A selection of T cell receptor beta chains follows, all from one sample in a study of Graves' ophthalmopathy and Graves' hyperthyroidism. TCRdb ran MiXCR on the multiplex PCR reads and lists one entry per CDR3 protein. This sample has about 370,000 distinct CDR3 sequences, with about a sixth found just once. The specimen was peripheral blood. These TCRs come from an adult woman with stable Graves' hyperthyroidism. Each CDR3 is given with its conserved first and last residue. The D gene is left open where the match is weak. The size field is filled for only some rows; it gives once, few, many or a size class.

TGTGCCAGCAGCTTATATGACTATGGCTACACCTTC,CASSLYDYGYTF,12,TRBV13,TRBJ1-2,many,-
TGTGCCAGCAGTGAGATACTGAAGAGACCGGGACAGCCCCAGCATTTT,CASSEILKRPGQPQHF,16,TRBV2,TRBJ1-5,many,-
TGTGCCAGCAGCTTAGTGGACAACTACGAGCAGTACTTC,CASSLVDNYEQYF,13,TRBV7-9,TRBJ2-7,many,-
TGTGCCTGGAGTGTACACAGGGCCCAAGAGACCCAGTACTTC,CAWSVHRAQETQYF,14,TRBV30,TRBJ2-5,many,-
TGTGCCAGCAGTTTTGGGCAGGTCTTCGGAGAGACCCAGTACTTC,CASSFGQVFGETQYF,15,TRBV28,TRBJ2-5,many,-
TGTGCCAGCAGCGCGACAGAGTATAGCAATCAGCCCCAGCATTTT,CASSATEYSNQPQHF,15,TRBV7-8,TRBJ1-5,many,-
TGTGCCAGCAGTTCCAGGATTAATAGCAATCAGCCCCAGCATTTT,CASSSRINSNQPQHF,15,TRBV12-3/TRBV12-4,TRBJ1-5,many,-
TGTGCCAGCAGTGAAGCGCTTCGAGCTTGGGACAGGGGTCGAAATAGGGCTTTCTTT,CASSEALRAWDRGRNRAFF,19,TRBV2,TRBJ1-1,many,TRBD1
TGTGCCAGCAGCACAGACGTGGGCAGGGTCCCCTACGAGCAGTACTTC,CASSTDVGRVPYEQYF,16,TRBV12-3/TRBV12-4,TRBJ2-7,many,-
TGTGCCAGCCGTGTGAGGGAGACCCAGTACTTC,CASRVRETQYF,11,TRBV6-1,TRBJ2-5,-,-
TGTGCCAGTAGTATAGGATCAGGGAACGTTCAGCCCCAGCATTTT,CASSIGSGNVQPQHF,15,TRBV19,TRBJ1-5,many,-
TGTGCCTGGAGGTCCTCTGGGGCCAACGTCCTGACTTTC,CAWRSSGANVLTF,13,TRBV30,TRBJ2-6,few,-
TGTGCCAGCAGTGAGTTGGTCCAGCCCCAGCATTTT,CASSELVQPQHF,12,TRBV6-1,TRBJ1-5,many,-
TGTGCCTGGAGTGTAAGCGACACCGGGGAGCTGTTTTTT,CAWSVSDTGELFF,13,TRBV30,TRBJ2-2,many,-
TGTGCCAGCAGCCGCGCTTTCGGTGAAGCTTTCTTT,CASSRAFGEAFF,12,TRBV7-8,TRBJ1-1,few,-
TGTGCCAGCAGAGGACTAGCGGCCTCCTACGAGCAGTACTTC,CASRGLAASYEQYF,14,TRBV6-1,TRBJ2-7,-,TRBD2
TGCAGCGTAGGACCGAGCTCCTACGAGCAGTACTTC,CSVGPSSYEQYF,12,TRBV29-1,TRBJ2-7,many,-
TGTGCCAGCAGCTTAGAGGGTCGCCTGAACACTGAAGCTTTCTTT,CASSLEGRLNTEAFF,15,TRBV11-2,TRBJ1-1,many,-
TGTGCCTGGAGTGCACCCGGGACAGAGAACTATGGCTACACCTTC,CAWSAPGTENYGYTF,15,TRBV30,TRBJ1-2,many,TRBD1
TGTGCCAGCAGCCCCGAAGGGATAACCAATCAGCCCCAGCATTTT,CASSPEGITNQPQHF,15,TRBV9,TRBJ1-5,many,-
TGTGCCAGCAGTTTCTTCAGCTCCTACGAGCAGTACTTC,CASSFFSSYEQYF,13,TRBV28,TRBJ2-7,many,-
TGTGCCATCAATGGCGGAGGGATGAACACTGAAGCTTTCTTT,CAINGGGMNTEAFF,14,TRBV10-3,TRBJ1-1,many,-
TGCAGTGCTAGGGAACCGGGTGGGGGGTATGGCTACACCTTC,CSAREPGGGYGYTF,14,TRBV20-1,TRBJ1-2,many,-
TGTGCCAGCAGTTACGCGGGCATGCGGAGGGAAGGCTACACCTTC,CASSYAGMRREGYTF,15,TRBV6-2/TRBV6-3,TRBJ1-2,many,-
TGTGCCAGCAGCAGACAGGGATTGGACGGGGAGCTGTTTTTT,CASSRQGLDGELFF,14,TRBV12-3/TRBV12-4,TRBJ2-2,many,TRBD1
TGTGCTAGTGGTTTGAAAACCAGTCCTTACTACGAGCAGTACTTC,CASGLKTSPYYEQYF,15,TRBV12-5,TRBJ2-7,many,-
TGTGCCAGCAGCCACACAGGGCCCAGTACTACCCCTTACGAGCAGTACTTC,CASSHTGPSTTPYEQYF,17,TRBV11-1,TRBJ2-7,few,-
TGTGCCAGCTCACCCCGGGACAGGGCCCTCTACGAGCAGTACTTC,CASSPRDRALYEQYF,15,TRBV18,TRBJ2-7,-,TRBD1
TGTGCCAGCTCACCACCAGCAGCTAACACTGAAGCTTTCTTT,CASSPPAANTEAFF,14,TRBV18,TRBJ1-1,many,-
TGCAGTGCTAGAGGACCAGGGTTAGGACGGTCTGGGGCCAACGTCCTGACTTTC,CSARGPGLGRSGANVLTF,18,TRBV20-1,TRBJ2-6,many,-
TGTGCCAGCAGCCGCCAGGGGGCAGTTAGCTACACCTTC,CASSRQGAVSYTF,13,TRBV7-2,TRBJ1-2,many,TRBD1
TGTGCCAGCAGCGATCTACTAGCCCAAGAGACCCAGTACTTC,CASSDLLAQETQYF,14,TRBV28,TRBJ2-5,many,-
TGTGCCAGCAGTCCGGTTAGCAATCAGCCCCAGCATTTT,CASSPVSNQPQHF,13,TRBV12-3/TRBV12-4,TRBJ1-5,-,-
TGTGCCACCAGTGATTCAGGGGTTAGCAATCAGCCCCAGCATTTT,CATSDSGVSNQPQHF,15,TRBV24-1,TRBJ1-5,many,-
TGTGCCAGCAGCCACCAGGCAGGGCGGCACGAGCAGTACTTC,CASSHQAGRHEQYF,14,TRBV7-9,TRBJ2-7,many,-
TGTGCCAGCAGTTCACAAACCAAAAACATTCAGTACTTC,CASSSQTKNIQYF,13,TRBV6-5,TRBJ2-4,many,-
TGTGCCAGCAGTTCCCGATGGACGGGGCTAGCCAAAAACATTCAGTACTTC,CASSSRWTGLAKNIQYF,17,TRBV6-5,TRBJ2-4,many,-
TGTGCCAGCAGCTTCAATCGGGACGGAGTTAGGGTCCGGGAGCTGTTTTTT,CASSFNRDGVRVRELFF,17,TRBV14,TRBJ2-2,few,-
TGTGCCAGTAGTACACGAACTAGTGATACGCAGTATTTT,CASSTRTSDTQYF,13,TRBV19,TRBJ2-3,many,-
TGTGCCAGCAGTTTACGGATGGGGGAATCGACCACCGGGGAGCTGTTTTTT,CASSLRMGESTTGELFF,17,TRBV12-3/TRBV12-4,TRBJ2-2,-,-
TGTGCCACCCAGTTTTTAGCGGGAGGGCCCTCCTACGAGCAGTACTTC,CATQFLAGGPSYEQYF,16,TRBV28,TRBJ2-7,many,TRBD2
TGTGCCAGCAGCGCGGACAGGGGGCGCGACTATGGCTACACCTTC,CASSADRGRDYGYTF,15,TRBV5-6,TRBJ1-2,many,TRBD1
TGTGCCAGCAGCTTACTCCGGGCCAAAAACATTCAGTACTTC,CASSLLRAKNIQYF,14,TRBV7-9,TRBJ2-4,-,-
TGTGCCAGCAGCACGGGGACAGCTGGGAACACTGAAGCTTTCTTT,CASSTGTAGNTEAFF,15,TRBV7-9,TRBJ1-1,many,TRBD1
TGCAGTGCTAGAGAGTCCCTGGTCTACGAGCAGTACTTC,CSARESLVYEQYF,13,TRBV20-1,TRBJ2-7,many,-
TGCAGTGCTAGAGATCTCGGAAATACTAACACTGAAGCTTTCTTT,CSARDLGNTNTEAFF,15,TRBV20-1,TRBJ1-1,many,-